This is a list of T cell receptor beta chains from one sample in a study of cytomegalovirus exposure and HLA in healthy donors. Only in-frame clones appear in the TCRdb table, and some are missing; sequencing was by immunoSEQ multiplex PCR. This table has 70,000 to 75,000 clones, approximately 96% appearing once. Sequencing input: PBMCs. These receptor sequences come from a man younger than 35 in good health and CMV-seropositive. Both conserved end residues are part of each CDR3. The D gene is left open where the match is weak. The size of a clone is reported for some rows only, either as once, few or many, or as a class for expanded clones.

D,size,J,V,DNA,CDR3
NA,NA,TRBJ1-5,TRBV2,TGTGCCGGAGGGGCCGACAGTAGCAATCAGCCCCAGCATTTT,CAGGADSSNQPQHF
NA,NA,TRBJ1-6,TRBV4-1,TGCGCCAGCAGCCAGGACAGAACGGATAATTCACCCCTCCACTTT,CASSQDRTDNSPLHF
NA,NA,TRBJ2-1,TRBV2,TGTGCCAGCAGTGAGGATAGGAGCTCCTACAATGAGCAGTTCTTC,CASSEDRSSYNEQFF
TRBD2,NA,TRBJ2-2,TRBV30,TGTGCCTGGAGTGTCGGGAAGCGGGGAGGAGGGGAGCTGTTTTTT,CAWSVGKRGGGELFF
NA,once,TRBJ2-1,TRBV28,TGTGCCAGCAGTTTCCAGCGACTTACTCGTAATGAGCAGTTCTTC,CASSFQRLTRNEQFF
NA,once,TRBJ2-1,TRBV4-1,TGCGCCAGCAGCCAAGGTAGGGTCGGGGGCTACAATGAGCAGTTCTTC,CASSQGRVGGYNEQFF
NA,NA,TRBJ1-5,TRBV28,TGTGCCAGCAGTAGCCAAGGGGTTCAGCCCCAGCATTTT,CASSSQGVQPQHF
NA,once,TRBJ2-7,TRBV28,TGTGCCACCGGAGCCTACGAGCAGTACTTC,CATGAYEQYF
TRBD2,NA,TRBJ2-1,TRBV7-6,TGTGCCAGCAGCGTACTAGCGGGGGGGCTTGGTGAGCAGTTCTTC,CASSVLAGGLGEQFF
TRBD1,NA,TRBJ2-7,TRBV29-1,TGCAGCGTTCATGACAGGGACTCCTACGAGCAGTACTTC,CSVHDRDSYEQYF
TRBD1,NA,TRBJ2-7,TRBV5-1,TGCGCCAGCAGCTTGGGACAGGGGTTCAACGAGCAGTACTTC,CASSLGQGFNEQYF
TRBD2,NA,TRBJ2-5,TRBV15,TGTGCCACCAGCACGGGGGGGCTACGGGAGACCCAGTACTTC,CATSTGGLRETQYF
NA,NA,TRBJ2-3,TRBV6-5,TGTGCCAGCAGGGGACATAGCACAGATACGCAGTATTTT,CASRGHSTDTQYF
NA,NA,TRBJ2-1,TRBV9,TGTGCCAGCAGCGTGGCAAACCGGGATGAGCAGTTCTTC,CASSVANRDEQFF
TRBD2,NA,TRBJ2-3,TRBV7-6,TGTGCCAGCAGCCCATGGACTGGGGAGGGAGATACGCAGTATTTT,CASSPWTGEGDTQYF
NA,NA,TRBJ2-3,TRBV29-1,TGCAGCGTTGGTCGGGCCCGTGTAGAAGGGGGGAGGGACACAGATACGCAGTATTTT,CSVGRARVEGGRDTDTQYF
NA,NA,TRBJ2-7,TRBV6-5,TGTGCCAGCAGTTACTCCAGCTCCTACGAGCAGTACTTC,CASSYSSSYEQYF
TRBD1,once,TRBJ2-2,TRBV7-9,TGTGCCAGCAGCCCAACAGGGGTGGGATTGCCCGGGGAGCTGTTTTTT,CASSPTGVGLPGELFF
TRBD1,NA,TRBJ2-5,TRBV7-7,TGTGCCAGCAGCCAGGGACAGATGAAGGAGACCCAGTACTTC,CASSQGQMKETQYF
TRBD1,NA,TRBJ1-2,TRBV25-1,TGTGCCAGCATGCCCCCGGACAGGGACGGCTACACCTTC,CASMPPDRDGYTF
NA,NA,TRBJ2-1,TRBV7-9,TGTGCCAGCAATCGGCAGGGGATCAATGAGCAGTTCTTC,CASNRQGINEQFF
TRBD1,NA,TRBJ2-1,TRBV30,TGTGCCGGGGGACAGGGATCCTACAATGAGCAGTTCTTC,CAGGQGSYNEQFF
NA,NA,TRBJ2-7,TRBV4-1,TGCGCCAGCAGCCAAGATGGTCAGGTCCTCTCCTACGAGCAGTACTTC,CASSQDGQVLSYEQYF
TRBD2,NA,TRBJ2-1,TRBV2,TGTGCCAGCAGTGAGTGGACTAGCGGTTCCTACAATGAGCAGTTCTTC,CASSEWTSGSYNEQFF
TRBD1,NA,TRBJ2-1,TRBV2,TGTGCCAGCAGGGTTGACAGGGGAGAGTACAATGAGCAGTTCTTC,CASRVDRGEYNEQFF
NA,NA,TRBJ2-2,TRBV5-4,TGTGCCAGCAGCTTGGCGGGCGGGGAGCTGTTTTTT,CASSLAGGELFF
NA,NA,TRBJ2-7,TRBV7-8,TGTGCCAGCAGTTATGATACTCTTTACGAGCAGTACTTC,CASSYDTLYEQYF
TRBD2,NA,TRBJ2-5,TRBV6-1,TGTGCCAGCAGTGAGGCTAGCGGGAGTGTAGAGACCCAGTACTTC,CASSEASGSVETQYF
NA,NA,TRBJ2-4,TRBV15,TGTGCCACCAGCAGAGGTGGCAGAGGTATTGAAAACATTCAGTACTTC,CATSRGGRGIENIQYF
NA,NA,TRBJ2-7,TRBV11-2,TGTGCCAGCAGACCGACGCAGGGTCCCTACGAGCAGTACTTC,CASRPTQGPYEQYF
NA,NA,TRBJ1-1,TRBV14,TGTGCCAGCAGCCGGCTGTGGACTGAAGCTTTCTTT,CASSRLWTEAFF
TRBD2,NA,TRBJ2-7,TRBV7-3,TGTGCCAGCAGGAATCCGGGGGGGCCAGAGGTCGAGCAGTACTTC,CASRNPGGPEVEQYF
TRBD1,NA,TRBJ1-4,TRBV7-9,TGTGCCAGCAGCGAGCGGGACAGGGATAATGAAAAACTGTTTTTT,CASSERDRDNEKLFF
TRBD1,NA,TRBJ2-7,TRBV27,TGTGCCAGCAGTTTAAGGGTGAGGGACAGAAGGGACGAGCAGTACTTC,CASSLRVRDRRDEQYF
TRBD1,NA,TRBJ2-7,TRBV9,TGTGCCAGCAGCGTCAGGACAGGGGTTTCCTACGAGCAGTACTTC,CASSVRTGVSYEQYF
TRBD1,NA,TRBJ1-2,TRBV28,TGTGCCAGCAGCCCTACAGGGGGCGGAGGCTACACCTTC,CASSPTGGGGYTF
NA,NA,TRBJ1-1,TRBV4-1,TGCGCCAGCAGCCAAAAGGACAAAGGGGGGAACACTGAAGCTTTCTTT,CASSQKDKGGNTEAFF
NA,once,TRBJ2-3,TRBV6-1,TGTGCCAGCACAGCGGATACGCAGTATTTT,CASTADTQYF
NA,NA,TRBJ1-2,TRBV28,TGTGCCAGCATGGTACGGCGGGGCTATGGCTACACCTTC,CASMVRRGYGYTF
NA,NA,TRBJ2-7,TRBV15,TGTGCCACCAGTAGGGACATCTCCTACGAGCAGTACTTC,CATSRDISYEQYF
TRBD2,NA,TRBJ2-7,TRBV19,TGTGCCAGTAGTGCCGGGACTAGCGGCTACGAGCAGTACTTC,CASSAGTSGYEQYF
NA,NA,TRBJ2-7,TRBV27,TGTGCCAGCAGTTTATGGCAAACCCCTCTCAGCGAGCAGTACTTC,CASSLWQTPLSEQYF
NA,NA,TRBJ2-5,TRBV7-9,TGTGCCAGCAGCTTAGGAGGGTCGAAGACCCAGTACTTC,CASSLGGSKTQYF
NA,NA,TRBJ2-7,TRBV2,TGTGCCAGCAACAGGGAGTCCTACGAGCAGTACTTC,CASNRESYEQYF
NA,NA,TRBJ2-1,TRBV6-5,TGTGCCAGCAGTTGGGGGGGGCTCTACAATGAGCAGTTCTTC,CASSWGGLYNEQFF
TRBD1,once,TRBJ1-5,TRBV28,TGTGCCAGCAGCTTAGGACAGGCGAGCAATCAGCCCCAGCATTTT,CASSLGQASNQPQHF
NA,NA,TRBJ2-5,TRBV28,TGTGCCAGCGGGAGTCGAGAGACCCAGTACTTC,CASGSRETQYF
TRBD1,NA,TRBJ1-2,TRBV6-1,TGTGCCAGCAGTGCAAGACAGGGGGCGGACTATGGCTACACCTTC,CASSARQGADYGYTF
TRBD1,NA,TRBJ2-1,TRBV10-3,TGTGCCATCAGTAGGGACAGCGGAATAAATGAGCAGTTCTTC,CAISRDSGINEQFF